This T cell receptor beta chain came from a study of cytomegalovirus exposure and HLA in healthy donors. The PCR employed 60 Vbeta primers together with 13 Jbeta primers. The table came from immunoSEQ multiplex PCR; TCRdb's copy has only in-frame clones and leaves some out. Of around 250,000 clones listed, about 80% are singletons. The sequence derives from a woman in her sixties or seventies in good health and CMV-seropositive. Sequencing was carried out using PBMCs.

This CDR3 reads CASSLRRTGHIYEQYF. The CDR3 DNA reads TGTGCCAGCAGCTTACGTCGGACAGGGCATATCTACGAGCAGTACTTC. The chain uses TRBV11-1 and TRBJ2-7; 8 nucleotides line up with TRBD1. CDR3 length equals 16 residues. Germline values: CDR1 SGHAT, CDR2 FQDESV (reference sequence). With V trimmed by 2 bases and J by 3 bases, 9 bases remained unmatched.